Shown below are 16 T cell receptor beta chains from a single sample sequenced in a study of T cells after yellow fever vaccination. TCRdb re-analysed the 5' RACE reads in MiXCR, keeping a single row per CDR3 protein. The sample contains hundreds of thousands of distinct CDR3 sequences, approximately 13% of which appear only once. Source: PBMCs, taken on the day of the yellow fever booster vaccination. Receptor source: a man aged 25 to 45 who received the YFV17D yellow fever vaccine.

The chain combines TRBV5-1 with TRBJ1-4; 7 positions agree with TRBD1. Looked up from germline, CDR1 is SGHRS and CDR2 is YFSETQ. The CDR3 has 15 residues. J lost 4 bases, V lost 4 bases, and 7 bases had no gene match. The CDR3 nucleotides read TGCGCCAGCAGCGTACAGGGGACGCTTAATGAAAAACTGTTTTTT. Translated, it gives CASSVQGTLNEKLFF.

This clonotype was counted between two and nine times. This CDR3 is CATSDLLWGQLNWGEETQYF. The CDR3 bases are TGTGCCACCAGTGATTTGCTATGGGGACAGCTTAATTGGGGAGAAGAGACCCAGTACTTC. The chain has TRBV24-1 and TRBJ2-5; TRBD1 matches 7 bases. Germline assignment: CDR1 KGHDR and CDR2 SFDVKD. Trimming cost V 0 bases and J 3 bases; bases outside gene matches: 18. The CDR3 loop spans 20 amino acids.

This clonotype was found a few times. CDR3 DNA: TGCAGTACCTCCTCCCTAGCGGGGAGCTCCTACAATGAGCAGTTCTTC. It is translated as CSTSSLAGSSYNEQFF. The chain has TRBV20-1 and TRBJ2-1; 9 bases fit TRBD2. Germline CDR1 reads DFQATT; CDR2 reads SNEGSKA (reference sequence). The trim removed 8 bases at V and 0 bases at J, leaving 11 bases unmatched. The CDR3 is made up of 16 amino acids.

In its sample, this clonotype was seen many times. The chain joins TRBV24-1 to TRBJ2-5, with unresolved D. Trimming pared 4 bases from V and 7 bases from J, leaving 9 bases between. Germline assignment: CDR1 KGHDR and CDR2 SFDVKD. The CDR3 extends over 12 amino acids. The CDR3 DNA follows: TGTGCCACCAGTGACCGTCTCGGGACCCAGTACTTC. The encoded protein is CATSDRLGTQYF.

This clonotype has a handful of counts. This sequence joins TRBV20-1 and TRBJ1-1; 7 bases align to TRBD1. This CDR3 spans 13 amino acids. V trimming: 3 bases; J trimming: 7 bases; junction bases outside the gene matches: 8. The V gene's germline CDR1 is DFQATT and CDR2 SNEGSKA (reference sequence). CDR3 DNA: TGCAGTGCTAGTGGAAACGCAGGGGGTGAAGCTTTCTTT. Protein sequence: CSASGNAGGEAFF.

This clonotype turned up a few times. J is TRBJ2-7 and V is TRBV3-1, with 7 bases that match TRBD2. With 1 base clipped from V and 2 bases from J, the junction kept 14 bases outside the gene matches. The CDR3 spans 18 residues. Germline lookup yields CDR1 LGHDT and CDR2 YNNKEL (reference sequence). The CDR3 DNA reads TGTGCCAGCAGCCAAGCTCCAGGCGGGAGCAGCTATACCTACGAGCAGTACTTC. Amino acid sequence: CASSQAPGGSSYTYEQYF.

This clonotype was seen a handful of times. The rearrangement links TRBV28 to TRBJ2-3; D remains unclear. V was shortened by 7 bases and J by 0 bases, with 8 bases between the two germline ends. CDR3 length equals 13 residues. The germline CDR1 and CDR2 sequences are MDHEN and SYDVKM. CDR3 DNA: TGTGCCAGCATACGCCCTAGCACAGATACGCAGTATTTT. Translated: CASIRPSTDTQYF.

V is TRBV5-1 and J is TRBJ2-1; D is undetermined. Germline V gives CDR1 SGHRS, CDR2 YFSETQ. The CDR3 covers 14 residues. V lost 7 bases to trimming and J lost 0 bases, with 11 bases between them. CDR3 protein: CASLPENSYNEQFF. The CDR3 DNA is TGCGCCAGCCTTCCGGAGAACTCCTACAATGAGCAGTTCTTC.

The rearrangement joins TRBV6-1 to TRBJ2-7, with 13 bases that match TRBD2. This CDR3 spans 17 amino acids. Germline trimming cut 6 bases from V and 2 bases from J; bases unmatched to any gene: 10. The germline gives CDR1 MNHNS, CDR2 SASEGT. The CDR3 bases are TGTGCCAGCAGAAAGACTAGCGGGAGGCTCAACCCCTACGAGCAGTACTTC. This codes for CASRKTSGRLNPYEQYF.

This clonotype was counted only a few times. The chain carries TRBV4-3 and TRBJ1-1; no reliable D call. V shed 0 bases and J shed 0 bases, with 14 bases lying between them. Germline V CDR1 and CDR2: LGHNA, YSLEER. The CDR3 is 17 residues long. CDR3 amino acids: CASSQERLTYMNTEAFF. CDR3 nucleotides: TGCGCCAGCAGCCAAGAGAGACTAACCTACATGAACACTGAAGCTTTCTTT.

This clonotype was observed a handful of times. A junction boundary mismatches the germline segment, possibly from a read error. This chain joins TRBV20-1 and TRBJ2-7, with 14 bases fitting TRBD2. The CDR3 length is 16 residues. Germline lookup yields CDR1 DFQATT and CDR2 SNEGSKA (reference sequence). The CDR3 region has the DNA TGCTGTGCTGCCGGGACTAGCGGGAGCCCACCCTACGAGCAGTACTTC. This encodes CCAAGTSGSPPYEQYF.

The chain has TRBV7-2 and TRBJ2-5; possible D gene TRBD2, 6 bases. The CDR3 spans 16 residues. Looked up from germline, CDR1 is SGHTA and CDR2 is FQGNSA. V lost 1 base and J lost 1, with 13 bases in between. The CDR3 sequence: CASSLGVGSGQETQYF. CDR3 in DNA: TGTGCCAGCAGCTTAGGAGTTGGTAGCGGCCAAGAGACCCAGTACTTC.

The V call is TRBV29-1, the J call TRBJ2-4; D is uncertain. Trimming shortened V by 4 bases and J by 0 bases, and 10 bases separated the two germline ends. The CDR3 covers 14 residues. The germline CDR1 and CDR2 sequences are SQVTM and ANQGSEA. The CDR3, as DNA: TGCAGCGTTGTAGGTCCCCTAGCCAAAAACATTCAGTACTTC. Translating it yields CSVVGPLAKNIQYF.

This sequence joins TRBV6-2 or TRBV6-3 and TRBJ2-5; D is possibly TRBD2 (6 bases). The germline gives CDR1 MNHEY, CDR2 SVGEGT. V gave up 5 bases and J gave up 3 bases, with 13 bases separating them. The CDR3 is 14 amino acids. DNA of the CDR3: TGTGCCAGCAGTCCGACTAGAGGGGAAGAGACCCAGTACTTC. This translates into CASSPTRGEETQYF.

The V gene is TRBV2, the J gene TRBJ2-7; D may be TRBD1 (6 bases). Trimming took off 6 bases at V and 5 bases at J, with 17 bases between the two ends. CDR1 and CDR2 from the germline V gene are SNHLY and FYNNEI. The CDR3 runs to 14 residues. The CDR3 DNA sequence: TGTGCCAGCAGCTTTGACAGGTCCGGAGACGAGCAGTACTTC. Translating gives CASSFDRSGDEQYF.

This clonotype was recorded at least ten times. The rearrangement joins TRBV4-3 to TRBJ1-1, with TRBD1 matching over 9 bases. In germline, CDR1 is LGHNA, CDR2 YSLEER. The V gene end was trimmed by 3 bases and the J gene end by 5 bases; junction bases not matched to a gene: 7. The CDR3 runs to 15 residues. CDR3 nucleotide sequence: TGCGCCAGCAGCCAGCTCCGACAGGGGGAGACTGAAGCTTTCTTT. Translated: CASSQLRQGETEAFF.